The entry that follows covers one T cell receptor beta chain sequence. Its antigen remains undetermined. Base qualities are missing; no much larger clone stands one base away. This record comes from a study of blood T cell repertoires in COVID-19 (dated by TCRdb to 2020 to 2022). Study-level background: Collaborator samples came from the United States, Italy and Spain and covered acute and convalescent phases of COVID-19. The material from the prospective study consisted of cDNA or gDNA derived from T cells, B-cell-depleted T cells, or PBMCs. Deeply sampled blood TCRbeta repertoires from subjects exposed to, actively infected with, or recovered from COVID-19 were included in the dataset. A freely available public database, intended as a resource for researchers studying the immune response to SARS-CoV-2, is where the repertoires were released. Samples were obtained from the ongoing ImmuneRACE study (first 160 participants) and from about 1,300 subjects provided by 6 global collaborators. The sample metadata nearly always contained a de-identified subject ID, COVID-19 status, age in years and sex. Where HLA class I and class II types were available, the types were taken from metadata supplied by the sample provider, not from assay-based typing.

General findings and caveats noted by the study authors: How much clinical and demographic metadata was included differed by source and by participant, and the metadata was provided uncurated.

V sheds 0 bases and J sheds 7 bases, leaving 10 bases between their ends. The CDR3 has 14 amino acids, counting the end cysteine and phenylalanine. The kept DNA is CDR3 alone, 42 bases in frame from the first base. The germline V gene provides CDR1 SGHVT and CDR2 SQSDAQ. TCRbeta CDR3 regions were amplified from genomic DNA by means of the immunoSEQ Assay, a bias-controlled multiplex PCR. In the paper's pipeline: Within the assay, amplification of reference gene primers was used to estimate how many nucleated cells each sample contained. To quantify the absolute abundance of each unique TCRbeta CDR3 rearrangement, sequence reads were collapsed and filtered. For each sample, productive Simpson clonality was calculated as the square root of Simpson's diversity index over productive rearrangements. Drawn from immuneACCESS, this table holds only the in-frame rearrangements with V and J called that TCRdb kept. Clones are partly lost; checked studies trace under half to an unresolved V gene and leave the rest unexplained. D and trimming were read from the DNA, whereas the V and J calls and clone size are those reported in that table. This sample comprises some 130,000 clones, 80% to 90% of them detected only once. About 4.1% of the sample lies in the top ten.

One collaborating source in Seattle enrolled patients while the patients were actively infected and followed the patients over time throughout the course of disease. Each collaborating institution followed its own protocols to collect whole blood in K2EDTA tubes. For TCRbeta analysis, collaborators shipped samples as frozen whole blood, isolated PBMCs, or DNA extracted from either of those sample types. The sequencing sample was made of peripheral blood. The receptor was derived from a man between 60 and 75 years old with COVID-19, enrolled during active disease. The sequence links TRBV7-4 to TRBJ1-5; TRBD1 might be the D gene, on 5 matching bases. This receptor has the CDR3 CASSLARRGQPQHF. The DNA sequence reads TGTGCCAGCAGCTTAGCGCGAAGGGGCCAGCCCCAGCATTTT.